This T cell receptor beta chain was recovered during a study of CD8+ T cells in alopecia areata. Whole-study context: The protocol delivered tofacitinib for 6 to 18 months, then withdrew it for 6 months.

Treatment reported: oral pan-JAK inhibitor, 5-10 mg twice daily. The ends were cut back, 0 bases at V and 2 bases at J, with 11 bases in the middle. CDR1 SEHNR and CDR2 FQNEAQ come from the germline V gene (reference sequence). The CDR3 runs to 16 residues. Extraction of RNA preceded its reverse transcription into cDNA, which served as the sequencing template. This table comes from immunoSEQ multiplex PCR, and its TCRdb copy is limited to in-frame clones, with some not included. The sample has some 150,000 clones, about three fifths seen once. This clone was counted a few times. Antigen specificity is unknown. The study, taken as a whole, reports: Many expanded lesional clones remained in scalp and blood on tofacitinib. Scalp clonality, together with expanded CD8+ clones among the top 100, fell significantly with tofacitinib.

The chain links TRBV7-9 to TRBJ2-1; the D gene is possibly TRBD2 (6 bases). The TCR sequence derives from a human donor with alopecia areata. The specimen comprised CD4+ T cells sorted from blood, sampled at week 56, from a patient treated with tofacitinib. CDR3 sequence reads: CASSLAVLATYNEQFF. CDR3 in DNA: TGTGCCAGCAGCTTAGCGGTACTAGCTACCTACAATGAGCAGTTCTTC. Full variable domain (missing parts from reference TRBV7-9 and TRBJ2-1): DTGVSQNPRHKITKRGQNVTFRCDPISEHNRLYWYRQTLGQGPEFLTYFQNEAQLEKSRLLSDRFSAERPKGSFSTLEIQRTEQGDSAMYLCASSLAVLATYNEQFFGPGTRLTVL.